This T cell receptor beta chain was recorded in a study of blood T cell repertoires in COVID-19. In the study overall: The analysed material was cDNA or gDNA that came from T cells, B-cell-depleted T cells, or PBMCs.

Authors' methods: Estimates of nucleated cell counts were drawn from the amplification of reference gene primers. TCRdb's table, derived via immunoSEQ multiplex PCR, lists solely in-frame clones and lacks some. V, J and clone size are taken as reported in that table, and D and trimming were inferred from the DNA itself. This sample has 250,000 to 300,000 clones; more than 75% occur once, and the top ten carry about 14%. Clinical histories supplied by participants themselves formed the basis of cohort assignment. J lost 7 bases, V lost 7 bases, and 11 bases had no gene match. CDR1 and CDR2 (germline): SNHLY, FYNNEI. The CDR3 runs to 15 residues.

V is TRBV2 and J is TRBJ2-1, with 9 bases that match TRBD2. The sequencing input was PBMCs or T cells enriched from blood (not recorded which). The receptor comes from a man between 18 and 29 years old who had recovered from COVID-19. In nucleotides, the CDR3 is TGTGCCAGCAAAGTTGGAGTAGCGGGAGCGAATGAGCAGTTCTTC. This sequence encodes CASKVGVAGANEQFF.